This TCR beta chain was captured in a study of blood T cell repertoires in COVID-19. Assay: immunoSEQ multiplex PCR; the TCRdb copy retains only in-frame clones and omits some. Among fewer than 65,000 clones listed, 85% to 95% were seen once. Germline V gene sequence: CDR1 LGHNA, CDR2 YNFKEQ. The CDR3 runs 19 residues. V lost 4 bases, J lost 2 bases, and 12 bases stayed unmatched. The source is a man aged 45-65 years with acute or convalescent COVID-19. The J gene is TRBJ2-3, the V gene TRBV4-2, with TRBD2 identical over 13 bases. The sample was peripheral blood. CDR3 loop: CASSPKVLAGGFDTDTQYF. In DNA, the CDR3 is TGTGCCAGCAGCCCGAAGGTACTAGCGGGAGGGTTTGACACAGATACGCAGTATTTT.